The sequence of this TCR beta chain was determined in a study of vaccination and CD4 T cells after COVID-19. Study-level background: Stimulation of cells relied on overlapping spike peptides derived from SARS-CoV-2, HCoV-NL63, HCoV-OC43 and HCoV-229E. Study-level findings and limits: Median SARS-CoV-2-reactive clonotype numbers went from 21 to 38; this increase was not significant.

Note on this clonotype: Antigen: not known.

The treatment: roughly 10-day PBMC culture with coronavirus spike peptide pools or control peptides (ViraFEST assay). The collection of CD4+ T cells from the unexposed donor took place before the COVID-19 pandemic (2011-2018). Sequencing of DNA taken from cultured CD4+ T cells relied on the Oncomine TCR Beta short-read assay. Genomic DNA was isolated from CD4+ T cells that had been cultured. TCRdb recomputed calls from the PCR reads with MiXCR, one row per CDR3 protein. The top ten hold roughly 14% of the sample, which has under 8,000 distinct CDR3 sequences, around 30% seen once. Trimming took off 0 bases at V and 0 bases at J, with 11 bases between the two ends. The CDR3 contains 15 residues. Per germline, CDR1 DFQATT and CDR2 SNEGSKA (reference sequence).

The origin of this receptor is a human donor in good health. Sequenced input: CD4+ T cells from blood, cultured in vitro. The rearrangement joins TRBV20-1 to TRBJ1-1, with D possibly matching TRBD1 (6 bases). The CDR3 spells CSAREDRPLNTEAFF. The DNA of the CDR3 is TGCAGTGCTAGAGAGGACAGACCCCTGAACACTGAAGCTTTCTTT.